This T cell receptor beta chain was profiled in a study of T cell responses to AZD1222 COVID-19 vaccine. Study-wide findings and caveats: Clonal diversity may have been underestimated, and the donors were mostly white British, with more females than males. Baseline seropositivity characterized only six AZD1222 recipients. Repertoires were sampled only after the peak T cell response.

There are 16 residues in the CDR3. Per the germline V gene, CDR1 is SGDLS and CDR2 is YYNGEE. Trimming stripped 7 bases from V and 0 bases from J, with 18 bases between. Turning to this clone: The antigen is not known.

Sequencing was performed with immunoSEQ multiplex PCR; in TCRdb, only in-frame clones are kept and a portion is missing. The repertoire consists of about 100,000 clones, with approximately 88% occurring once and the leading ten covering around 8.7%. The chain recombines TRBV9 with TRBJ2-3; TRBD2 might be the D (7 bases). This specimen consisted of peripheral blood, obtained on day 0 of AZD1222 vaccination. The clonotype was recovered from an adult in good health. Here the CDR3 reads CASGREGGRSTDTQYF. CDR3 DNA sequence: TGTGCCAGCGGAAGGGAGGGGGGGCGTAGCACAGATACGCAGTATTTT.